Presented here are 3 T cell receptor beta chains from one specimen sequenced in a study of blood T cells in healthy people across ages. Using a J-beta primer mix together with a sample-barcoded 5' primer, a second PCR was run for roughly 7 to 11 cycles. MiXCR was run by TCRdb on the 5' RACE reads, yielding one entry per CDR3 protein. The sample includes more than 650,000 distinct CDR3 sequences, 22% of them seen just once. Sequencing input: blood. The receptors shown here come from a man between 65 and 85 years old in good health.

In DNA, the CDR3 is TGTGCCAGCAGTGAATCACCTCCGGATACGCAGTATTTT. Translated, it gives CASSESPPDTQYF. The chain combines TRBV2 with TRBJ2-3; D is undetermined. V was clipped by 2 bases and J by 6 bases, with 9 bases between them. The CDR3 is 13 residues long. The germline V gene encodes CDR1 SNHLY and CDR2 FYNNEI.

Only a few counts were recorded for this clonotype. The chain joins TRBV20-1 to TRBJ2-3; 14 bases align to TRBD2. Germline-derived CDR1 and CDR2 are DFQATT and SNEGSKA (reference sequence). V lost 1 base to trimming and J lost 2 bases; unmatched junction nucleotides: 8. The CDR3 has 18 amino acids. The CDR3 sequence is CSARVGLAGVRPTDTQYF. The DNA for the CDR3 is TGCAGTGCTAGAGTGGGACTAGCGGGGGTGAGACCCACAGATACGCAGTATTTT.

This clonotype was detected only a few times. The chain combines TRBV27 with TRBJ2-6, with D uncertain. CDR1 MNHEY and CDR2 SMNVEV come from the germline V gene (reference sequence). Deletions cut 6 bases from V and 3 bases from J, with 6 bases between. The CDR3 extends over 13 amino acids. Here the CDR3 DNA reads TGTGCCAGCAGGGGGAATGGGGCCAACGTCCTGACTTTC. It is translated as CASRGNGANVLTF.